This is a list of T cell receptor beta chains from one sample in a study of tumor-infiltrating lymphocytes in localized non-small cell lung cancer. Libraries were prepared by immunoSEQ multiplex PCR; TCRdb keeps only in-frame clonotypes and omits some of them. The sample contains fewer than 20,000 clones, 69% of which appear only once. Input material: lung tumor tissue. These receptors came from a human donor with non-small cell lung cancer. The CDR3 runs from the conserved cysteine through the conserved F or W.

j_gene | v_gene | CDR3aa
TRBJ1-3 | TRBV6-6 | CASSYWGIGNTIYF
TRBJ2-5 | TRBV29-1 | CSVGLGLTRETQYF
TRBJ2-6 | TRBV7-8 | CASSTQQGPGAGANVLTF
TRBJ2-7 | TRBV11-2 | CASSLSPGTTYEQYF
TRBJ2-5 | TRBV15 | CATSRDLAETQYF
TRBJ2-1 | TRBV29-1 | CSTFGLAVYNEQFF
TRBJ2-1 | TRBV6-5 | CASSSTSGVQFF
TRBJ2-1 | TRBV5-5 | CASSGNRVLGEQFF
TRBJ1-5 | TRBV2 | CASSRVLGGNQPQHF
TRBJ1-2 | TRBV19 | CASSIDYGGLGYTF
TRBJ2-7 | TRBV5-4 | CASSIRRGSDGYEQYF
TRBJ1-5 | TRBV2 | CASCGPGRQPQHF
TRBJ1-5 | TRBV7-8 | CASSSGGAGEGPQHF
TRBJ2-4 | TRBV7-9 | CASSLARGSGRPENIQYF
TRBJ2-1 | TRBV30 | CAGNSGPSIYNEQFF